A selection of T cell receptor beta chains follows, all from one sample in a study of OX40 agonist ivuxolimab in advanced cancers. Generated by immunoSEQ multiplex PCR, the TCRdb table keeps only in-frame clones and is missing some. The sample contains about 68,000 clones, 65% to 90% of which appear only once. Here the sequenced sample was CD4+ or CD8+ T cells sorted from blood, taken in a trial of the OX40 agonist ivuxolimab. These receptors were collected from an adult with an advanced solid tumor such as melanoma, head and neck, liver or kidney cancer. Both conserved end residues are part of each CDR3. The D gene is left open where the match is weak. Not every row has a clone size; where given, it reads once, few, many or a size class.

TRBD1,TRBV4-1,TRBJ1-2,NA,CASSQEGTGVRGYTF,TGCGCCAGCAGCCAAGAAGGGACAGGGGTGCGTGGCTACACCTTC
NA,TRBV5-1,TRBJ2-6,few,CASLSSGANVLTF,TGCGCCAGTTTAAGCTCTGGGGCCAACGTCCTGACTTTC
NA,TRBV6-1,TRBJ1-6,NA,CASSELRGDSYNSPLHF,TGTGCCAGCAGTGAATTGCGGGGAGACTCCTATAATTCACCCCTCCACTTT
NA,TRBV4-2,TRBJ1-6,NA,CASSPSAGGRDNSPLHF,TGTGCCAGCAGCCCCTCGGCAGGAGGGAGGGATAATTCACCCCTCCACTTT
NA,TRBV27,TRBJ1-1,NA,CASSLKMNTEAFF,TGTGCCAGCAGTTTAAAGATGAACACTGAAGCTTTCTTT
TRBD1,TRBV5-1,TRBJ1-2,NA,CASESGTGRLGLAGYTF,TGCGCCAGCGAGTCCGGGACAGGGAGACTGGGGCTGGCTGGCTACACCTTC
NA,TRBV10-3,TRBJ2-7,NA,CAISGGYEQYF,TGTGCCATCTCGGGCGGCTACGAGCAGTACTTC
NA,TRBV18,TRBJ1-1,NA,CASSPPGAGTAFF,TGTGCCAGCTCACCCCCTGGTGCAGGGACGGCTTTCTTT
TRBD2,TRBV10-3,TRBJ2-3,NA,CAISDFSGGHTDTQYF,TGTGCCATCTCCGACTTTAGCGGGGGCCACACAGATACGCAGTATTTT
TRBD2,TRBV7-9,TRBJ2-7,once,CASSLANTGLAVFRYF,TGTGCCAGCAGCTTAGCGAACACAGGACTAGCGGTGTTCCGGTACTTC
NA,TRBV7-9,TRBJ1-4,NA,CASSYSFNEKLFF,TGTGCCAGCAGCTACAGCTTTAATGAAAAACTGTTTTTT
TRBD1,TRBV7-2,TRBJ2-7,NA,CASSQMGTGTYEQYF,TGTGCCAGCAGCCAGATGGGGACAGGGACCTACGAGCAGTACTTC
NA,TRBV5-8,TRBJ2-3,NA,CASRLRGPIGDTQYF,TGTGCCAGCAGGCTTCGCGGCCCGATTGGAGATACGCAGTATTTT
NA,TRBV5-4,TRBJ1-4,NA,CASSSQGLGNEKLFF,TGTGCCAGCAGCTCCCAGGGGCTAGGGAATGAAAAACTGTTTTTT
TRBD1,TRBV6-5,TRBJ1-2,NA,CASSYSRDRVNGYTF,TGTGCCAGCAGTTACTCCCGGGACAGGGTGAATGGCTACACCTTC
NA,TRBV5-1,TRBJ1-1,NA,CASSLEGPGRNTEAFF,TGCGCCAGCAGCTTGGAGGGTCCAGGGAGGAACACTGAAGCTTTCTTT
NA,TRBV6-5,TRBJ1-4,NA,CASSFDRSTNEKLFF,TGTGCCAGCAGTTTCGACAGGTCAACTAATGAAAAACTGTTTTTT
NA,TRBV5-1,TRBJ1-3,NA,CASSSRGGASSGNTIYF,TGCGCCAGCAGCTCCCGAGGGGGGGCGAGCTCTGGAAACACCATATATTTT
NA,TRBV7-2,TRBJ1-2,NA,CASSLGGVSANYGYTF,TGTGCCAGCAGCTTAGGTGGAGTATCCGCTAACTATGGCTACACCTTC
NA,TRBV19,TRBJ2-7,NA,CASIETGTGKREQYF,TGTGCCAGTATTGAGACCGGGACCGGCAAGCGCGAGCAGTACTTC
TRBD1,TRBV6-5,TRBJ1-3,NA,CASSSIGTGGNTIYF,TGTGCCAGCAGTTCCATCGGGACAGGTGGAAACACCATATATTTT
TRBD1,TRBV7-8,TRBJ2-1,NA,CASSSRGRDNYNEQFF,TGTGCCAGCAGCTCCAGGGGGCGGGATAACTACAATGAGCAGTTCTTC
NA,TRBV5-1,TRBJ1-1,NA,CASSDQNTEAFF,TGCGCCAGCAGCGACCAAAACACTGAAGCTTTCTTT
NA,TRBV19,TRBJ2-7,NA,CASSADNPAYEQYF,TGTGCCAGTAGTGCTGACAATCCAGCCTACGAGCAGTACTTC
NA,TRBV20-1,TRBJ2-3,NA,CSARGAVAQYF,TGCAGTGCTAGGGGAGCGGTTGCGCAGTATTTT
NA,TRBV5-1,TRBJ2-5,NA,CASSFTEETQYF,TGCGCCAGCAGTTTTACTGAAGAGACCCAGTACTTC
NA,TRBV4-2,TRBJ2-3,NA,CASSQRDISTDTQYF,TGTGCCAGCAGCCAGCGGGACATCTCCACAGATACGCAGTATTTT
NA,TRBV28,TRBJ1-5,NA,CASRGDSNQPQHF,TGTGCCAGCAGAGGGGATAGCAATCAGCCCCAGCATTTT
NA,TRBV27,TRBJ1-6,NA,CASSLGPMSPLHF,TGTGCCAGCAGTTTGGGACCGATGTCACCCCTCCACTTT
NA,TRBV4-1,TRBJ1-2,NA,CASSQVGSRGAGGYTF,TGCGCCAGCAGCCAAGTGGGTTCCAGGGGAGCAGGCGGCTACACCTTC
NA,TRBV28,TRBJ2-1,NA,CASSFRGRGRFEQFF,TGTGCCAGCAGTTTCAGAGGCAGGGGCCGCTTTGAGCAGTTCTTC
NA,TRBV7-2,TRBJ1-5,NA,CASSLRATGYTAQHF,TGTGCCAGCAGCTTGAGGGCGACTGGTTATACGGCCCAGCATTTT
NA,TRBV5-5,TRBJ1-2,NA,CASSLAYGNGYTF,TGTGCCAGCAGCTTGGCTTACGGGAATGGCTACACCTTC
NA,TRBV7-8,TRBJ2-7,NA,CASSLVGGSYEQYF,TGTGCCAGCAGCTTAGTCGGCGGCTCATACGAGCAGTACTTC
NA,TRBV27,TRBJ2-3,NA,CASSATGGLTSGGTGEQYF,TGTGCCAGCAGCGCGACAGGGGGCCTCACTAGCGGGGGTACGGGTGAGCAGTATTTT
TRBD1,TRBV5-1,TRBJ2-2,NA,CASSLKGAITGELFF,TGCGCCAGCAGCTTGAAGGGGGCGATCACCGGGGAGCTGTTTTTT
NA,TRBV16,TRBJ1-2,NA,CASSQTGYGYTF,TGTGCCAGCAGCCAGACCGGTTATGGCTACACCTTC
NA,TRBV6-5,TRBJ1-5,NA,CASRSAGAGQPQHF,TGTGCCAGCAGATCGGCGGGGGCTGGTCAGCCCCAGCATTTT
TRBD1,TRBV4-2,TRBJ1-4,NA,CASSQDGTGDEKLFF,TGTGCCAGCAGCCAAGATGGGACAGGGGACGAAAAACTGTTTTTT
NA,TRBV5-1,TRBJ1-2,NA,CASSLLDRPLQGYTF,TGCGCCAGCAGCCTCCTCGACAGGCCTCTACAGGGCTACACCTTC
TRBD2,TRBV2,TRBJ2-5,NA,CAGSVGGGQETQYF,TGTGCCGGCAGTGTAGGCGGGGGGCAAGAGACCCAGTACTTC
TRBD2,TRBV5-4,TRBJ2-5,once,CASSLPLPGAGGGQETQYF,TGTGCCAGCAGCTTGCCGCTCCCCGGAGCGGGGGGGGGTCAAGAGACCCAGTACTTC
TRBD1,TRBV5-8,TRBJ2-1,NA,CASSLGQGAWGEQFF,TGTGCCAGCAGCTTAGGCCAGGGGGCTTGGGGTGAGCAGTTCTTC
NA,TRBV5-4,TRBJ1-1,few,CASSLDPNTEAFF,TGTGCCAGCAGCTTAGACCCGAACACTGAAGCTTTCTTT
TRBD2,TRBV7-8,TRBJ2-7,NA,CASSLVPGGAVAQYF,TGTGCCAGCAGCTTAGTACCGGGGGGGGCCGTCGCGCAGTACTTC
NA,TRBV4-2,TRBJ1-1,NA,CASSQVGQMNTEAFF,TGTGCCAGCAGCCAAGTGGGCCAGATGAACACTGAAGCTTTCTTT
NA,TRBV6-1,TRBJ1-2,NA,CASSGAGTYYGYTF,TGTGCCAGCAGTGGCGCCGGGACCTACTATGGCTACACCTTC
NA,TRBV27,TRBJ2-1,few,CASSSAGAEAYNEQFF,TGTGCCAGCAGTTCCGCGGGGGCGGAGGCCTACAATGAGCAGTTCTTC
NA,TRBV10-3,TRBJ2-3,NA,CAISERDGSLEYF,TGTGCCATCAGTGAAAGGGATGGTTCGTTAGAGTATTTT
NA,TRBV5-1,TRBJ2-7,NA,CASSLAGSGYEQYF,TGCGCCAGCAGCTTGGCAGGGAGTGGATACGAGCAGTACTTC
NA,TRBV29-1,TRBJ1-5,few,CSVRTESNQPQHF,TGCAGCGTTAGGACTGAGAGCAATCAGCCCCAGCATTTT
NA,TRBV6-5,TRBJ1-2,NA,CASSERGSGYGYTF,TGTGCCAGCAGTGAAAGGGGCAGTGGCTATGGCTACACCTTC
TRBD1,TRBV15,TRBJ2-1,NA,CATSRDRGSSYNEQFF,TGTGCCACCAGCAGGGACAGGGGGAGCTCCTACAATGAGCAGTTCTTC
NA,TRBV30,TRBJ2-5,NA,CAWSVGHNSGETQYF,TGTGCCTGGAGTGTCGGACACAACTCTGGTGAGACCCAGTACTTC